These 24 T cell receptor beta chains came from one sample sequenced in a study of T cells in Graves' hyperthyroidism and ophthalmopathy (dated by TCRdb to between 2019 and 2020). The method behind the library was multiplex PCR. This sample was sequenced with an Illumina HiSeq 2000. TCR beta CDR3 regions were amplified from RNA transcripts. The first round of RT-PCR for the TCR CDR3 was performed with the HTBI primer set and the Qiagen OneStep RT-PCR kit. TCRdb redid the processing of the public reads, applying fastp at Q25 and MiXCR, and retained in-frame beta chains. Every distinct CDR3 protein forms one entry, paired with its most common genes and DNA. Here the sample has around 600,000 distinct CDR3 sequences; roughly 46% occur a single time. Of the sample, roughly 7.2% falls within the top ten clones. Material for sequencing was peripheral blood or thyroid tissue (not recorded which). The origin of the receptors is an adult man with Graves' disease, either hyperthyroidism or ophthalmopathy (not recorded which).

This clonotype occurred once. This sequence joins TRBV29-1 and TRBJ1-5, with no clear D. The CDR3 is made up of 14 amino acids. V gave up 6 bases and J gave up 0 bases, with 12 bases separating them. Germline V gene sequence: CDR1 SQVTM, CDR2 ANQGSEA. The CDR3 loop is CSVTTGDSNQPQHF. The CDR3 bases are TGCAGCGTCACTACCGGGGATAGCAATCAGCCCCAGCATTTT.

This clonotype was recorded many times. This chain joins TRBV7-9 and TRBJ2-5; 7 bases are shared with TRBD2. This CDR3 is built from 15 residues. Looked up from germline, CDR1 is SEHNR and CDR2 is FQNEAQ (reference sequence). Losses at the gene ends were 2 bases for V and 2 bases for J; bases not matched to a gene: 5. The CDR3 region is CASSLSSGRQETQYF. CDR3 sequence (DNA): TGTGCCAGCAGCTTATCTAGCGGTCGACAAGAGACCCAGTACTTC.

The table lists this clonotype with many counts. CDR3 sequence (DNA): TGCAGCGTTTTCGTCGGCACCCCTGCCTATGGCTACACCTTC. This gives the protein CSVFVGTPAYGYTF. The genes are TRBV29-1 and TRBJ1-2; D uncertain. In germline, CDR1 is SQVTM, CDR2 ANQGSEA. V was cut by 5 bases and J by 4 bases, with 17 bases left in between. The CDR3 has 14 amino acids.

The chain combines TRBV10-3 with TRBJ1-5; 7 positions match TRBD1. The CDR3 runs 15 residues. Trimming removed 4 bases from V and 4 bases from J; junction bases left unmatched: 7. CDR1 is ENHRY and CDR2 is SYGVKD in the germline V gene. For the CDR3, the DNA is TGTGCCATCAGTGCGTCACAGGGGTGGAATCAGCCCCAGCATTTT. Amino acid sequence: CAISASQGWNQPQHF.

The J gene is TRBJ1-1, the V gene TRBV2; no clear D gene. Trimming left V 5 bases short and J 3 bases short, with 10 bases between. CDR3 size: 13 residues. CDR1 SNHLY and CDR2 FYNNEI come from the germline V gene. This CDR3 is CASSLFVYTEAFF. CDR3 sequence (DNA): TGTGCCAGCAGTTTATTCGTGTACACTGAAGCTTTCTTT.

The sample holds a few counts of this clonotype. This chain uses TRBV9 with TRBJ1-1; possibly TRBD1 for D (6 bases). Trimming took 3 bases from V and 4 from J, leaving 16 bases between them. The V gene's germline CDR1 is SGDLS and CDR2 YYNGEE. This CDR3 is built from 15 residues. CDR3 sequence (DNA): TGTGCCAGCAGCGCTTCAGGGGTGGATGGCACTGAAGCTTTCTTT. Its protein product is CASSASGVDGTEAFF.

This clonotype was counted once. Because it lacks the conserved phenylalanine or tryptophan at the end, this CDR3 is likely a read error. It is unclear where the CDR3 begins or ends on the DNA, so no DNA is shown, and the CDR3 is as TCRdb lists it. The chain recombines TRBV10-3 with TRBJ1-1; the table gives TRBD1 as D, unverified against the DNA. A total of 11 residues make up the CDR3, ends included. Germline assignment: CDR1 ENHRY and CDR2 SYGVKD. The chain's CDR3 is CAISASGGADY.

The gene calls are TRBV10-3 and TRBJ2-7; D may be TRBD2 (5 bases). The length of the CDR3 is 12 residues. Germline CDR1 and CDR2: ENHRY and SYGVKD. The CDR3 protein is CARDRRDYEQYF. CDR3 in DNA: TGTGCTAGAGATCGACGGGACTACGAGCAGTACTTC.

With respect to this clonotype: One end of the junction is discordant with germline, which a read error may explain. V and J are TRBV2 and TRBJ2-3, with no clear D. The CDR3 sequence is 14 residues long. Germline CDR1 SNHLY, CDR2 FYNNEI. In nucleotides, the CDR3 is TGTGCCTGCAGTAGGCTATCGGACACAGATACGCAGTATTTT. This translates into CACSRLSDTDTQYF.

This clonotype was counted many times. A junction end diverges from the germline sequence, so it may reflect a read error. This sequence joins TRBV29-1 and TRBJ1-2, with D possibly being TRBD1 (5 bases). Germline CDR1 and CDR2: SQVTM and ANQGSEA. This CDR3 region has 13 residues. CDR3 in amino acids: CSVGGGVNDGYTF. The CDR3 coding sequence is TGCAGCGTTGGGGGGGGGGTTAACGATGGCTACACCTTC.

The table lists this clonotype with many counts. V is TRBV5-1 and J is TRBJ1-2, with 9 positions matching TRBD1. CDR3 length: 14 amino acids. Trimming took 4 bases from V and 7 from J; bases not matched to a gene: 8. Germline CDR1 is SGHRS and CDR2 is YFSETQ. As DNA, the CDR3 is TGCGCCAGCAGCGTCGGACAGGGGTCGATTGGCTACACCTTC. Amino acids: CASSVGQGSIGYTF.

The chain combines TRBV6-5 with TRBJ2-7; TRBD1 or TRBD2 may be the D gene (5 bases each). V was clipped by 6 bases and J by 2 bases, with 11 bases between them. The CDR3 is 13 amino acids. Germline CDR1 and CDR2: MNHEY and SVGAGI. The CDR3 DNA follows: TGTGCCAGCAGCCGGGACCCTACCTACGAGCAGTACTTC. Translating gives CASSRDPTYEQYF.

This clonotype was counted only a few times. The V and J genes are TRBV9 and TRBJ2-7, with 7 bases identical to TRBD1. Germline assignment: CDR1 SGDLS and CDR2 YYNGEE. V gave up 4 bases and J gave up 2 bases; unmatched junction bases: 6. The CDR3 length is 14 residues. The DNA of the CDR3 is TGTGCCAGCAGCTACGGACAGGCGACCTACGAGCAGTACTTC. It specifies CASSYGQATYEQYF. Full variable domain (rest looked up from reference TRBV9 and TRBJ2-7): DSGVTQTPKHLITATGQRVTLRCSPRSGDLSVYWYQQSLDQGLQFLIQYYNGEERAKGNILERFSAQQFPDLHSELNLSSLELGDSALYFCASSYGQATYEQYFGPGTRLTVT.

This clonotype occurred a few times. This chain connects TRBV10-2 to TRBJ2-7; 7 bases agree with TRBD2. This CDR3 contains 15 residues. The V segment lost 0 bases and the J segment 4 bases; nucleotides outside the gene matches: 6. Germline V gene sequence: CDR1 WSHSY, CDR2 SAAADI. The CDR3 protein is CASSESGGVLYEQYF. The CDR3 region has the DNA TGCGCCAGCAGTGAGTCGGGGGGGGTATTGTACGAGCAGTACTTC.

V and J are TRBV12-3 or TRBV12-4 and TRBJ2-6, with 7 bases fitting TRBD1. This CDR3 is 19 amino acids long. Germline trimming cut 5 bases from V and 0 bases from J; bases unmatched to any gene: 13. The CDR3 here is CASSQWGTAAGSGANVLTF. Here the CDR3 DNA reads TGTGCCAGCAGTCAATGGGGGACAGCGGCAGGCTCTGGGGCCAACGTCCTGACTTTC.

This clonotype has ten or more counts. J is TRBJ2-5 and V is TRBV24-1, with 7 positions matching TRBD1. This CDR3 is 17 amino acids long. With V trimmed by 4 bases and J by 3 bases, 13 bases remained unmatched. Germline lookup yields CDR1 KGHDR and CDR2 SFDVKD. This CDR3 is CATSDPGGVMAEETQYF. CDR3 DNA sequence: TGTGCCACCAGTGACCCAGGGGGAGTGATGGCCGAAGAGACCCAGTACTTC.

V and J are TRBV11-1 and TRBJ2-7; 9 bases match TRBD1. Trimming at V came to 6 bases and at J to 3 bases, leaving 12 bases not matched to a gene. This CDR3 is 16 amino acids long. Germline V gene lookup returns CDR1 SGHAT and CDR2 FQDESV (reference sequence). CDR3 nucleotides: TGTGCCAGCAGTTTGAGGGACAGGGTTGGAGACTACGAGCAGTACTTC. Its translation is CASSLRDRVGDYEQYF.

The rearrangement uses TRBV10-3 and TRBJ2-2; D not certain. The V gene's germline CDR1 is ENHRY and CDR2 SYGVKD. The V and J ends lost 10 bases and 0 bases respectively, with 12 bases between them. The CDR3 totals 14 residues. The CDR3 bases are TGTGCCAGCAGCCAAGGACCGAACACCGGGGAGCTGTTTTTT. It is translated as CASSQGPNTGELFF.

V gene TRBV6-2 or TRBV6-3 combines with J gene TRBJ1-2; D might be TRBD1 (5 bases). The V gene lost 7 bases and the J gene lost 5 bases, with 11 bases spanning the gap. CDR3 length equals 12 residues. Germline V lookup: CDR1 MNHEY, CDR2 SVGEGT. The CDR3 DNA follows: TGTGCCAGCAATCCAGGGATATATGGCTACACCTTC. This translates into CASNPGIYGYTF.

This clonotype showed up many times. The CDR3 reads CAISDGGETQYF. The DNA for the CDR3 is TGTGCCATCAGTGACGGGGGGGAGACCCAGTACTTC. This chain links TRBV10-3 with TRBJ2-5; TRBD2 agrees at 7 bases. The J segment lost 5 bases and the V segment lost 3 bases, leaving 0 bases of the junction unmatched. This CDR3 has 12 residues. Germline values: CDR1 ENHRY, CDR2 SYGVKD.

The V call is TRBV19, the J call TRBJ1-2; D gene uncertain. There are 13 residues in the CDR3. Trimming cost V 9 bases and J 3 bases, with 14 bases left between them. In germline, CDR1 is LNHDA, CDR2 SQIVND (reference sequence). This CDR3 is CASTGPPDYGYTF. DNA of the CDR3: TGTGCCAGCACGGGTCCTCCCGACTATGGCTACACCTTC.

The chain couples TRBV2 to TRBJ1-1; D ambiguous. Trimming pared 6 bases from V and 7 bases from J, leaving 15 bases between. CDR3 length: 13 amino acids. Germline V CDR1 and CDR2: SNHLY, FYNNEI. The CDR3 sequence: CASSQVEGDEAFF. The CDR3 nucleotides read TGTGCCAGCAGCCAAGTGGAGGGTGATGAAGCTTTCTTT.

This clonotype was counted a few times. At one of its ends the junction is not consistent with the germline gene, which may arise from a read error. This rearrangement joins TRBV7-8 to TRBJ1-5; D possibly corresponds to TRBD1 (5 bases). Germline V gene sequence: CDR1 SGHVS, CDR2 FQNEAQ. The CDR3 loop spans 16 amino acids. CDR3 protein: CTSIYRAGGGNQPQHF. The CDR3 DNA sequence: TGTACCAGCATCTACCGGGCGGGGGGGGGCAATCAGCCCCAGCATTTT. The variable domain in full, with the rest retrieved from reference TRBV7-8 and TRBJ1-5, is GAGVSQSPRYKVAKRGQDVALRCDPISGHVSLFWYQQALGQGPEFLTYFQNEAQLDKSGLPSDRFFAERPEGSVSTLKIQRTQQEDSAVYLCTSIYRAGGGNQPQHFGDGTRLSIL.

The chain combines TRBV29-1 with TRBJ2-6; a weak D match, TRBD2 (6 bases). Germline V gene data show CDR1 as SQVTM and CDR2 as ANQGSEA. The CDR3 loop spans 12 amino acids. V lost 4 bases to trimming and J lost 9 bases, with 10 bases between them. The DNA for the CDR3 is TGCAGCGTTGCCCAGGAGGGCAACGTCCTGACTTTC. This gives the protein CSVAQEGNVLTF. Full variable domain (missing parts from reference TRBV29-1 and TRBJ2-6): SAVISQKPSRDICQRGTSLTIQCQVDSQVTMMFWYRQQPGQSLTLIATANQGSEATYESGFVIDKFPISRPNLTFSTLTVSNMSPEDSSIYLCSVAQEGNVLTFGAGSRLTVL.